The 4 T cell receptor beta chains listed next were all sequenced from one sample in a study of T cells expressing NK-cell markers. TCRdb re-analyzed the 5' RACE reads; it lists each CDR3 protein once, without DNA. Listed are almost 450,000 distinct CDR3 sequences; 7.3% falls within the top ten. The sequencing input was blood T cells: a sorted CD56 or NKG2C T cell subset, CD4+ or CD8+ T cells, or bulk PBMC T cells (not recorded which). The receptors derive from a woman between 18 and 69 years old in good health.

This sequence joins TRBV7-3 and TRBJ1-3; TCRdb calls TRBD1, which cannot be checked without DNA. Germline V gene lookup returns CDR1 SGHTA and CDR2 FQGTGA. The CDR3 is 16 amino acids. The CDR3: CASSLSPGGPGNTIYF.

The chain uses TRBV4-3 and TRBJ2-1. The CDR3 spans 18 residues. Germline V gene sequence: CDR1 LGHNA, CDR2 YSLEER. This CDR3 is CASSQDAFFPSSYNEQFF.

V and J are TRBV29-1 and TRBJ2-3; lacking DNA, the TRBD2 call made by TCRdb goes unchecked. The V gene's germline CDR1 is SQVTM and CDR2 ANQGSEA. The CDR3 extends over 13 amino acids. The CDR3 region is CSVSGRAKDTQYF.

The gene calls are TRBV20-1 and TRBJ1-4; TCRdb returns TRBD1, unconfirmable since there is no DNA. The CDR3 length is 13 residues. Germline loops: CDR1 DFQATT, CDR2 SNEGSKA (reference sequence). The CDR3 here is CSARAGQNEKLFF.